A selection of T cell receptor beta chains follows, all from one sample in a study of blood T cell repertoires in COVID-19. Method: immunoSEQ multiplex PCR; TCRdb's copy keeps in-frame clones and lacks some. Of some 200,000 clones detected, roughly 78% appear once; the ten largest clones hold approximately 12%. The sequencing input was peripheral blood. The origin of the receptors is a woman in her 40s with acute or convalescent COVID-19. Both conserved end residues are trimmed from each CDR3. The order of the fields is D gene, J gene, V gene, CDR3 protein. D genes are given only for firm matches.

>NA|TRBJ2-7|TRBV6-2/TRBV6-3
ASSYSVQYDEQY
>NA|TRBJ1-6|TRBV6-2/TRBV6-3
ASSYSRSGASSYNSPLH
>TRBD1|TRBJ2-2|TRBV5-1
ASSGGDRENTGELF
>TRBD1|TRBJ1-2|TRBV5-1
ASSLGQGNYGYT
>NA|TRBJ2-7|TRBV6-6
ASSDSYEQY
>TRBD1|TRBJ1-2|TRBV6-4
ASSDGGRTGGIYGYT
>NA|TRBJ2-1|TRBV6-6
ASSYSLPNNEQF
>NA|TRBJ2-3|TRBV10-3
AIKAADTQY
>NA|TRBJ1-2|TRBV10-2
ASSEGDYGYT
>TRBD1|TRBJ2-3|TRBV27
ASTLGTGATDTQY
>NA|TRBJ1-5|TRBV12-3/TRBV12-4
ASTVRGNQPQH
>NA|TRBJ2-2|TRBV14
ASSQVGSKYTGELF
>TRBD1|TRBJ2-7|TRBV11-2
ASSFGTGGFYEQY
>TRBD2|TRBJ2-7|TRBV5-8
ASSLGLAEDYEQY
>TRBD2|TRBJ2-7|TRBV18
ASSPDASGTYEQY
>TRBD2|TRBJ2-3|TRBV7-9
ASSPFGGNSDTQY
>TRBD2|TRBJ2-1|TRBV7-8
ASSLGGRVEQF
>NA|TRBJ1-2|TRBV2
ASSESDSIYGYT
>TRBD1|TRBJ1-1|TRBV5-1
ASSLDRGRSTEAF
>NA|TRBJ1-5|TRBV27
ASSPPNDVGPLYSNQPQH
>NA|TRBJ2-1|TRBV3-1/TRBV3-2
ASSQDRSEGATKQF
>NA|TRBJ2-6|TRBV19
ASSMSGYVLT
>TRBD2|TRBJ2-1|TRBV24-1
ATSDLTSGKDEQF
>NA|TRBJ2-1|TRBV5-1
ASSFTESSYNEQF
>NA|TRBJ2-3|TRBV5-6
ASSLFQFGTDTQY
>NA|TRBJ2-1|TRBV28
ASSQYNEQF
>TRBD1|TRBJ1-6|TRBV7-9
ASSLDRGTYNSPLH
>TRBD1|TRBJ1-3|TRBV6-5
ASSVTGAEGNTIY
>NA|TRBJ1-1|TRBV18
ASSPVWGSLNTEAF
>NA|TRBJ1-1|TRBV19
ASRIGGTEAF
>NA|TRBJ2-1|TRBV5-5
ASSLVPGGLPSFNEQF
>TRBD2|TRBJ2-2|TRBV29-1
SVPGLAGANTGELF
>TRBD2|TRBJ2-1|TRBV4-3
ASSYERGEYNEQF
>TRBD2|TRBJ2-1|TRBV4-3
ASSHSGTSDNEQF
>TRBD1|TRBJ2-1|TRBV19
ASRPRTGDSSYNEQF
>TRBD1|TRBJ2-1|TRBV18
ASSPIQGTGHNEQF
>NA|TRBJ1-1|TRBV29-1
SVEVRGSLWTEAF
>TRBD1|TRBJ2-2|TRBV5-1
ASSLRDSNTGELF
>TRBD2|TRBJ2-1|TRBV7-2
ASSPPGLAKNEQF
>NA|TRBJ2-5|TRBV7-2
ASSLVTAQETQY
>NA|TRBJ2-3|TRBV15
ATSSGTDTQY
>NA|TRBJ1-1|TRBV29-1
SVEIQRGAEAF
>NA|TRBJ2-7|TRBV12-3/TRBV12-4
ASRMDSSYEQY
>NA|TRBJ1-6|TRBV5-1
ASSLEQGQNSPLH
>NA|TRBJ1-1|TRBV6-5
ASSWVAGSTEAF
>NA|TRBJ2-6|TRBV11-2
ASSLAGAGANVLT
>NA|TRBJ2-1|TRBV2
ASRAGGTHEQF
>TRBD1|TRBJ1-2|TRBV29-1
SVEGQGGARGYT
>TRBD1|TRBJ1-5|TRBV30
AWSVRTGTGDNQPQH
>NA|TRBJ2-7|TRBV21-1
ASSKKEDGGSYEQY
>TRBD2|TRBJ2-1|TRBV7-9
ASSTSGGAYNEQF
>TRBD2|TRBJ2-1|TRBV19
ASNKGLAGSHNEQF
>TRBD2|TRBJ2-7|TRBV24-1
ATSDRILAGAYEQY